This TCR beta chain was recorded in a study of T cell responses to AZD1222 COVID-19 vaccine. The study's findings and limits: Repertoire sampling was restricted to post-peak T cell response timepoints. At 160-218 and 743-854, vaccine-associated CD4 TCRs were dominant, and they spanned spike.

On this clone itself: Its antigen remains unidentified.

Produced via immunoSEQ multiplex PCR; TCRdb's table is partial and in-frame only. The sample gives about 110,000 clones, about 90% of which show up once; 6.5% to 10% is in the top ten. The sequencing used peripheral blood, collected 28 days after the second AZD1222 dose. The sequence came from an adult who received the AZD1222 COVID-19 vaccine.

The CDR3 protein is CASSPLRGQSTDTQYF. CDR3 in DNA: TGTGCCAGCAGCCCCCTACGGGGACAGAGCACAGATACGCAGTATTTT. The gene calls are TRBV5-5 and TRBJ2-3, with 7 positions matching TRBD1. The CDR3 spans 16 residues. Trimming cost V 4 bases and J 0 bases; bases outside gene matches: 8. Germline CDR1 SGHKS, CDR2 YYEKEE (reference sequence).